Each of the 24 T cell receptor beta chains below was sequenced from the same sample in a study of T cell responses to AZD1222 COVID-19 vaccine (dated by TCRdb to about 2021). To prepare the library, the immunoSEQ multiplex PCR assay was applied. TCRdb took over this immuneACCESS table, retaining in-frame rearrangements with V and J assigned. Such tables are incomplete; in checked studies, under half of the missing clones stem from an unresolved V gene, and the remainder is unexplained. This sample lists tens of thousands of clones; 92% were detected once. Of the sample, roughly 4.5% is held by the ten largest clones. The sample's time point label is to be understood as: about 28 days (+/-7) after the second vaccine dose. This specimen consisted of peripheral blood, obtained 28 days after the second AZD1222 dose. Receptor source: an adult who received the AZD1222 COVID-19 vaccine.

The chain joins TRBV6-1 to TRBJ1-5, with D hard to call. V lost 0 bases and J 3 bases, leaving 9 bases between the germline ends. CDR1 MNHNS and CDR2 SASEGT come from the germline V gene. This CDR3 has 15 amino acids. The CDR3 sequence is CASSEAAIPNQPQHF. As DNA, the CDR3 is TGTGCCAGCAGTGAAGCAGCGATTCCCAATCAGCCCCAGCATTTT.

This chain's CDR3 is CASSPSWLAGEREFF. CDR3 in DNA: TGTGCCAGCAGCCCCTCGTGGCTAGCGGGAGAAAGAGAGTTCTTC. The J gene is TRBJ2-1, the V gene TRBV7-8; 10 bases match TRBD2. The CDR3 is 15 residues long. V shed 5 bases, J shed 14 bases, and the junction held 15 bases outside the gene matches. Germline values: CDR1 SGHVS, CDR2 FQNEAQ.

The chain employs TRBV12-3 or TRBV12-4 and TRBJ2-4; the D gene could be TRBD1 or TRBD2 (5 bases each). V was clipped by 8 bases and J by 7 bases, with 15 bases between them. The CDR3 is made up of 13 amino acids. This CDR3 is CASDPGTGNIQYF. The CDR3 nucleotides read TGTGCCAGCGACCCAGGGACCGGGAACATTCAGTACTTC.

Only one count was recorded for this clone. In nucleotides, the CDR3 is TGTGCCAGCAGTTCCGAGGGGTGGAGAAACACTGAAGCTTTCTTT. Translating gives CASSSEGWRNTEAFF. V and J are TRBV28 and TRBJ1-1; a possible D gene is TRBD1 (5 bases). Germline CDR1 and CDR2: MDHEN and SYDVKM. This CDR3 has 15 amino acids. Deletions cut 4 bases from V and 2 bases from J, with 14 bases between. Drawing the rest from reference TRBV28 and TRBJ1-1, the complete variable domain is DVKVTQSSRYLVKRTGEKVFLECVQDMDHENMFWYRQDPGLGLRLIYFSYDVKMKEKGDIPEGYSVSREKKERFSLILESASTNQTSMYLCASSSEGWRNTEAFFGQGTRLTVV.

The chain couples TRBV5-1 to TRBJ1-2, with TRBD1 as a possible D gene (6 bases). The CDR3 is made up of 16 amino acids. Germline values: CDR1 SGHRS, CDR2 YFSETQ. Trimming left V 0 bases short and J 4 bases short, with 16 bases between. CDR3 DNA: TGCGCCAGCAGCTTGGCTCTACAGGGATCATCCTATGGCTACACCTTC. This sequence encodes CASSLALQGSSYGYTF.

In its sample, this clone was seen once. The chain employs TRBV6-6 and TRBJ1-1; possibly TRBD1 for D (5 bases). The CDR3 contains 13 residues. Germline V gene lookup returns CDR1 MNHNY and CDR2 SVGAGI (reference sequence). Trimming took off 7 bases at V and 5 bases at J, with 14 bases between the two ends. The CDR3 sequence: CASTLGGVTEAFF. DNA of the CDR3: TGTGCCAGCACCCTGGGGGGGGTTACTGAAGCTTTCTTT.

V is TRBV6-4 and J is TRBJ2-1; 9 nucleotides align to TRBD1. Germline lookup yields CDR1 MRHNA and CDR2 SNTAGT. After removal of 6 bases from V and 9 bases from J, the junction contained 6 bases not matched to a gene. The CDR3 totals 13 residues. The chain's CDR3 is CASSRQGDGEQFF. The CDR3 region has the DNA TGTGCCAGCAGCCGACAGGGGGACGGTGAGCAGTTCTTC.

The chain has TRBV5-1 and TRBJ2-2, with D possibly matching TRBD1 (5 bases). The CDR3 extends over 17 amino acids. The V end lost 0 bases, the J end lost 0 bases, and 12 bases lay between the germline ends. Looked up from germline, CDR1 is SGHRS and CDR2 is YFSETQ. The CDR3 region is CASSLVPTAANTGELFF. In nucleotides, the CDR3 is TGCGCCAGCAGCTTGGTTCCGACAGCCGCGAACACCGGGGAGCTGTTTTTT. The complete variable domain, with remaining parts taken from reference TRBV5-1 and TRBJ2-2, reads KAGVTQTPRYLIKTRGQQVTLSCSPISGHRSVSWYQQTPGQGLQFLFEYFSETQRNKGNFPGRFSGRQFSNSRSEMNVSTLELGDSALYLCASSLVPTAANTGELFFGEGSRLTVL.

V is TRBV7-2 and J is TRBJ2-1; 10 positions agree with TRBD2. This CDR3 spans 17 amino acids. The germline V gene encodes CDR1 SGHTA and CDR2 FQGNSA. V shed 3 bases, J shed 4 bases, and the junction held 9 bases outside the gene matches. The CDR3 nucleotides are TGTGCCAGCAGCTTGGATATTCTAGCGGGGGTTTACAATGAGCAGTTCTTC. Amino acids: CASSLDILAGVYNEQFF.

The rearrangement links TRBV19 to TRBJ1-4; 7 bases map to TRBD1. CDR1 is LNHDA, CDR2 SQIVND, per germline (reference sequence). CDR3 length equals 13 residues. V was pared by 10 bases and J by 3 bases, with 5 bases of the junction left unmatched. CDR3 region: CATQGVANEKLFF. CDR3 sequence (DNA): TGTGCCACCCAGGGGGTTGCTAATGAAAAACTGTTTTTT.

V is TRBV2 and J is TRBJ2-1; D is possibly TRBD1 or TRBD2 (5 bases each). This CDR3 contains 14 residues. Germline V lookup: CDR1 SNHLY, CDR2 FYNNEI. V dropped 4 bases and J dropped 2 bases, with 9 bases sitting between them. The CDR3 sequence: CASSVGRTYNEQFF. The CDR3 DNA is TGTGCCAGCAGTGTGGGACGGACCTACAATGAGCAGTTCTTC.

V usage is TRBV28 and J usage is TRBJ1-1, with D perhaps TRBD1 (5 bases). The V gene lost 2 bases and the J gene lost 5 bases, with 15 bases spanning the gap. CDR1 MDHEN and CDR2 SYDVKM come from the germline V gene. The CDR3 loop spans 15 amino acids. This chain's CDR3 is CASSLRDGGWTEAFF. The CDR3 region has the DNA TGTGCCAGCAGTTTACGGGACGGGGGGTGGACTGAAGCTTTCTTT.

This chain joins TRBV2 and TRBJ1-3; 7 bases match TRBD1. V shed 6 bases, J shed 0 bases, and the junction held 5 bases outside the gene matches. Looked up from germline, CDR1 is SNHLY and CDR2 is FYNNEI. The CDR3 length is 15 residues. CDR3 amino acids: CASSKDRSSGNTIYF. In nucleotides, the CDR3 is TGTGCCAGCAGCAAGGACAGGAGCTCTGGAAACACCATATATTTT. Drawing the rest from reference TRBV2 and TRBJ1-3, the complete variable domain is EPEVTQTPSHQVTQMGQEVILRCVPISNHLYFYWYRQILGQKVEFLVSFYNNEISEKSEIFDDQFSVERPDGSNFTLKIRSTKLEDSAMYFCASSKDRSSGNTIYFGEGSWLTVV.

The V and J genes are TRBV6-2 or TRBV6-3 and TRBJ1-1; perhaps TRBD1 as D (6 bases). V gave up 4 bases and J gave up 5 bases, with 11 bases separating them. Germline lookup yields CDR1 MNHEY and CDR2 SVGEGT. The CDR3 is 13 residues long. CDR3: CASSLTGNTEAFF. The CDR3 DNA sequence: TGTGCCAGCAGTTTAACAGGGAATACTGAAGCTTTCTTT.

The gene calls are TRBV28 and TRBJ1-6, with 9 bases identical to TRBD1. Germline trimming cut 7 bases from V and 9 bases from J; bases unmatched to any gene: 10. Germline V gene lookup returns CDR1 MDHEN and CDR2 SYDVKM. This CDR3 is built from 15 residues. The CDR3 DNA is TGTGCCAGCACTAAGAGGGGGACAGGGCCTTCACCCCTCCACTTT. Its protein product is CASTKRGTGPSPLHF.

This chain joins TRBV11-2 and TRBJ2-7; no reliable D call. V was trimmed by 5 bases and J by 5 bases, leaving 13 bases between them. CDR3 length: 13 amino acids. The germline V gene encodes CDR1 SGHAT and CDR2 FQNNGV. CDR3 DNA sequence: TGTGCCAGCAGCCCTAGTTTAGCTAACGAGCAGTACTTC. Amino acids: CASSPSLANEQYF.

The V gene is TRBV7-9, the J gene TRBJ2-1; D may be TRBD2 (5 bases). Germline V CDR1 and CDR2: SEHNR, FQNEAQ (reference sequence). Trimming removed 7 bases at V and 3 bases at J, with 10 bases between. This CDR3 contains 13 residues. CDR3 bases: TGTGCCAGCACGGGATCGGACTACAATGAGCAGTTCTTC. It codes for CASTGSDYNEQFF.

The rearrangement joins TRBV7-8 to TRBJ1-1; unclear D gene. CDR3 length: 15 amino acids. V was trimmed by 2 bases and J by 1 base, leaving 11 bases between them. Germline CDR1 is SGHVS and CDR2 is FQNEAQ. In DNA, the CDR3 is TGTGCCAGCAGCTTACTGGACTGGACGAACACTGAAGCTTTCTTT. Protein product: CASSLLDWTNTEAFF. Full variable domain (remainder filled in from reference TRBV7-8 and TRBJ1-1): GAGVSQSPRYKVAKRGQDVALRCDPISGHVSLFWYQQALGQGPEFLTYFQNEAQLDKSGLPSDRFFAERPEGSVSTLKIQRTQQEDSAVYLCASSLLDWTNTEAFFGQGTRLTVV.

The J gene is TRBJ2-5, the V gene TRBV15; D remains ambiguous. This CDR3 region has 13 residues. Trimming took off 0 bases at V and 0 bases at J, with 2 bases between the two ends. Germline values: CDR1 LNHNV, CDR2 YYDKDF (reference sequence). CDR3 DNA: TGTGCCACCAGCAGAGACAACCAAGAGACCCAGTACTTC. Its translation is CATSRDNQETQYF.

This clone occurred once. The CDR3 sequence is CASSVRGAANTGELFF. CDR3 coding DNA: TGTGCCAGCAGTGTACGGGGGGCTGCGAACACCGGGGAGCTGTTTTTT. V and J are TRBV2 and TRBJ2-2; D might be TRBD2 (7 bases). Trimming stripped 4 bases from V and 0 bases from J, with 12 bases between. The CDR3 is 16 residues long. CDR1 is SNHLY and CDR2 is FYNNEI in the germline V gene.

The chain carries TRBV30 and TRBJ2-7; 10 positions match TRBD1. Germline loops: CDR1 GTSNPN, CDR2 SVGIG (reference sequence). This CDR3 is 14 amino acids long. With V trimmed by 2 bases and J by 6 bases, 7 bases remained unmatched. Here the CDR3 reads CAWSRGTGASEQYF. CDR3 nucleotide sequence: TGTGCCTGGAGTAGGGGGACAGGGGCTAGCGAGCAGTACTTC.

J is TRBJ2-2 and V is TRBV4-3; TRBD1 is a possible D gene (6 bases). Looked up from germline, CDR1 is LGHNA and CDR2 is YSLEER. The V end lost 0 bases, the J end lost 1 base, and 9 bases lay between the germline ends. The CDR3 length is 16 residues. In DNA form, the CDR3 reads TGCGCCAGCAGCCAAGAAACAGGGCGGAACACCGGGGAGCTGTTTTTT. Translating it yields CASSQETGRNTGELFF.

V is TRBV28 and J is TRBJ1-4; weak D call: TRBD1 (6 bases). Looked up from germline, CDR1 is MDHEN and CDR2 is SYDVKM. Trimming took off 5 bases at V and 8 bases at J, with 12 bases between the two ends. The CDR3 contains 13 residues. CDR3 sequence (DNA): TGTGCCAGCAGTCACAGGGATTTGGAAAAACTGTTTTTT. Its protein is CASSHRDLEKLFF.

This chain uses TRBV29-1 with TRBJ1-1; D call uncertain. The CDR3 is made up of 14 amino acids. The V end lost 3 bases, the J end lost 1 base, and 12 bases lay between the germline ends. The V gene's germline CDR1 is SQVTM and CDR2 ANQGSEA. The CDR3 DNA reads as TGCAGCGTTGATTTAACCGGAGCGAACACTGAAGCTTTCTTT. Encoded protein: CSVDLTGANTEAFF.